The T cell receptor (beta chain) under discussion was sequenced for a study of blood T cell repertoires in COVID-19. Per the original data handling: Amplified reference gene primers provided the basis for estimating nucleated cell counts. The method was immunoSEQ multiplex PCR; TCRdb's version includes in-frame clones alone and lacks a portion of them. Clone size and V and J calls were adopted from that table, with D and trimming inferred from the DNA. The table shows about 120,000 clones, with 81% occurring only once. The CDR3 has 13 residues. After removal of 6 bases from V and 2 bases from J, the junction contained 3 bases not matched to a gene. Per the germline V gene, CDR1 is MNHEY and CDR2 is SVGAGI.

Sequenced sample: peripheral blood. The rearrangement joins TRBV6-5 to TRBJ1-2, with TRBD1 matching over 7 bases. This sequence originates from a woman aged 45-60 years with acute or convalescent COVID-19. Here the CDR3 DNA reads TGTGCCAGCAGCCCGACAGGGAACTATGGCTACACCTTC. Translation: CASSPTGNYGYTF.